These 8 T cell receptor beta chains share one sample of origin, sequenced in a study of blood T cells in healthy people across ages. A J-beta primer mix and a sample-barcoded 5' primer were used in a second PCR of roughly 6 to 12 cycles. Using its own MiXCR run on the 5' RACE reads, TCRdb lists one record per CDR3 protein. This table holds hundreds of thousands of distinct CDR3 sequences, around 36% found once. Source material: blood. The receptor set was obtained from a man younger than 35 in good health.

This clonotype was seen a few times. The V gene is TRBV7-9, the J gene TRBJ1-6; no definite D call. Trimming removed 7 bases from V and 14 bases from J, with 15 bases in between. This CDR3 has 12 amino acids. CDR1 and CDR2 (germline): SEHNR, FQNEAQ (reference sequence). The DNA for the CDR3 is TGTGCCAGCACCCTGGACGGTCGAACCCTCCACTTT. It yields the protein CASTLDGRTLHF.

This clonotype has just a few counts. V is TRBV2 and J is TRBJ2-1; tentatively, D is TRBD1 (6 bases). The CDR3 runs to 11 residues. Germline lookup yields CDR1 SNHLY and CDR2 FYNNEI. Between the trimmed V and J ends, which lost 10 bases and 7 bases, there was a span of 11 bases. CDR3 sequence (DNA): TGTGCCACAGCAGGGGCGAATGAGCAGTTCTTC. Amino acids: CATAGANEQFF. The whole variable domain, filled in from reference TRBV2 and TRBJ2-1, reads EPEVTQTPSHQVTQMGQEVILRCVPISNHLYFYWYRQILGQKVEFLVSFYNNEISEKSEIFDDQFSVERPDGSNFTLKIRSTKLEDSAMYFCATAGANEQFFGPGTRLTVL.

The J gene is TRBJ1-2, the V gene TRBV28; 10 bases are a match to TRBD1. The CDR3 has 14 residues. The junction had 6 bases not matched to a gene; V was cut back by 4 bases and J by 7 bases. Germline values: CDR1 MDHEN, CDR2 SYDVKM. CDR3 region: CASSWTTGGGGYTF. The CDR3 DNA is TGTGCCAGCAGTTGGACGACAGGGGGCGGTGGCTACACCTTC.

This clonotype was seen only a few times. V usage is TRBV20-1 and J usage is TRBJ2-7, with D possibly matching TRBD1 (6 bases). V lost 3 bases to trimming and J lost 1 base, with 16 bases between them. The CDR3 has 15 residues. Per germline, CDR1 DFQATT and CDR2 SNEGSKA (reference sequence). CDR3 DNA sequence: TGCAGTGCTAGCCGACAGGAGCCGGGATCCTACGAGCAGTACTTC. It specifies CSASRQEPGSYEQYF.

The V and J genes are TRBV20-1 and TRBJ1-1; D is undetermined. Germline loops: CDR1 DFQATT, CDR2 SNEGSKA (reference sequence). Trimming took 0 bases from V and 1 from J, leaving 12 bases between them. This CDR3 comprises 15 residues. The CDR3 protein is CSARDLYAGNTEAFF. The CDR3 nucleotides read TGCAGTGCTAGAGATCTCTACGCAGGGAACACTGAAGCTTTCTTT.

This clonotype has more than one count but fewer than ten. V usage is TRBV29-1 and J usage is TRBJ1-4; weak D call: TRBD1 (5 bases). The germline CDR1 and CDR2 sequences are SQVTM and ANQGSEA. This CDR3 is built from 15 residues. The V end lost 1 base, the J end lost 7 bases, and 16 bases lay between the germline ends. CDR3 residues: CSVEVRRGGVEKLFF. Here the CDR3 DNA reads TGCAGCGTTGAAGTGCGAAGGGGCGGCGTTGAAAAACTGTTTTTT.

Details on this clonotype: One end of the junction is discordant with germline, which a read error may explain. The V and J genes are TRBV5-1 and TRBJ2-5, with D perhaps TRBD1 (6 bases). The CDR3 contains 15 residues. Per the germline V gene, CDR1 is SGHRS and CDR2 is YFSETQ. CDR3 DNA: TGCACCAGCAGCTTGGACAGCACCTGGGGAGAGACCCAGTACTTC. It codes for CTSSLDSTWGETQYF.

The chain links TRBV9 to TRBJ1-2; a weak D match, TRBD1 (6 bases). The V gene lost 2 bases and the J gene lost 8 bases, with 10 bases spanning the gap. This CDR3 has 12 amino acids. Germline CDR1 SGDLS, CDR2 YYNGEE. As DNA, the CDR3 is TGTGCCAGCAGCGTTGGGACATTCGGCTACACCTTC. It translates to CASSVGTFGYTF.